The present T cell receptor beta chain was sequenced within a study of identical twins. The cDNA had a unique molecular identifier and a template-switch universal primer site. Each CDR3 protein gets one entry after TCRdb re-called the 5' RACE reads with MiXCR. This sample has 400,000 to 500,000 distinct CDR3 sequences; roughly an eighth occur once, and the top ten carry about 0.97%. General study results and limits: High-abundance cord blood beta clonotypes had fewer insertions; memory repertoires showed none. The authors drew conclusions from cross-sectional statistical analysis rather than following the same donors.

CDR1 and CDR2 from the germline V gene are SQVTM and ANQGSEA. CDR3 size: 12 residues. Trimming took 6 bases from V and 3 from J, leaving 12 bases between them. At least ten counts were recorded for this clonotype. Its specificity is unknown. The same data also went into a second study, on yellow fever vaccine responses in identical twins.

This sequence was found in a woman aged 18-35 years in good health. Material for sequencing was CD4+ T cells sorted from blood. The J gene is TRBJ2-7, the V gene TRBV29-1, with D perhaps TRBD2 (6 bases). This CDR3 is CSVSSGVYEQYF. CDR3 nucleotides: TGCAGCGTCTCGTCGGGAGTCTACGAGCAGTACTTC.